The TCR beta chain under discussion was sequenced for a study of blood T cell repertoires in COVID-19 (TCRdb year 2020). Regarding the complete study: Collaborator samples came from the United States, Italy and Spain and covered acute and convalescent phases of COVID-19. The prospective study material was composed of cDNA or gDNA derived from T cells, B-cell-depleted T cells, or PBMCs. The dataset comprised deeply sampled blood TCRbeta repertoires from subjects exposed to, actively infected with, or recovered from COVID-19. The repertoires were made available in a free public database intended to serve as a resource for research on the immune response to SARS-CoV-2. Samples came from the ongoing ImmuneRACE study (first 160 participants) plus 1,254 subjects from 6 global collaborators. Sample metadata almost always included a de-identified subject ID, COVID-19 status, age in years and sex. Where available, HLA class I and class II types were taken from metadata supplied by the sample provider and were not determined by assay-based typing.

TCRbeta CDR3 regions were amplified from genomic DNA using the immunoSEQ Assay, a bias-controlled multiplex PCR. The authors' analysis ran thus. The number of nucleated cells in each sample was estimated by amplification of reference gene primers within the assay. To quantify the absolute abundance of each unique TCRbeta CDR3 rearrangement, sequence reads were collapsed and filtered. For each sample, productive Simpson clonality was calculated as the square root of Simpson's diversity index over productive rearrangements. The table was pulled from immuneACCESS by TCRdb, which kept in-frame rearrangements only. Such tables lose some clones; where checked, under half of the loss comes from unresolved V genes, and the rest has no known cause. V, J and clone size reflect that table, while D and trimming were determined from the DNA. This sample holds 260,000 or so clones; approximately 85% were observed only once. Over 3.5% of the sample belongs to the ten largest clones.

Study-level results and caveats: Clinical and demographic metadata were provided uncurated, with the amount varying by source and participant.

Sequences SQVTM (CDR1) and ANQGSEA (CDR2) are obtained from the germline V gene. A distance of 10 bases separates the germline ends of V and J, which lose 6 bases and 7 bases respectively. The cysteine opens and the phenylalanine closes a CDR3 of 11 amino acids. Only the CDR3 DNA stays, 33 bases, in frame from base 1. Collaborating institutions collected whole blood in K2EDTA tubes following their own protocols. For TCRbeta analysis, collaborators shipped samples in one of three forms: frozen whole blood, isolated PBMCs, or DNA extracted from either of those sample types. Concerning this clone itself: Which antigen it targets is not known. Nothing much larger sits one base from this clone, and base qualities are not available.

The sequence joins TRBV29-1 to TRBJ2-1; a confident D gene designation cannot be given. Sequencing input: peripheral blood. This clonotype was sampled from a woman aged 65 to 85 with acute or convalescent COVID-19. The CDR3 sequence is CSVRDTNEQFF. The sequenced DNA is TGCAGCGTGCGTGACACGAATGAGCAGTTCTTC.